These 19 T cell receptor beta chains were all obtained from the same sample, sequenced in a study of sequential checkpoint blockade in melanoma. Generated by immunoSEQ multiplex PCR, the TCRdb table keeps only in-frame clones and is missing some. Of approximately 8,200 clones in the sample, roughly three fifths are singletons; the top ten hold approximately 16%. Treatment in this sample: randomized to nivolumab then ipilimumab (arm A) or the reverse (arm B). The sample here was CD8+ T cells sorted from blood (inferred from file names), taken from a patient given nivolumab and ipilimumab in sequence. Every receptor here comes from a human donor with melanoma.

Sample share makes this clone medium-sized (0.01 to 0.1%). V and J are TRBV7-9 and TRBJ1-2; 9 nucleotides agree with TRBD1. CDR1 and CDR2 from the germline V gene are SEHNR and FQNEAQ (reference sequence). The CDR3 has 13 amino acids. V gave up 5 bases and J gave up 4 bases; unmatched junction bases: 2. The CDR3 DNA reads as TGTGCCAGCAGCCAACAGGGGGCCTATGGCTACACCTTC. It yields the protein CASSQQGAYGYTF.

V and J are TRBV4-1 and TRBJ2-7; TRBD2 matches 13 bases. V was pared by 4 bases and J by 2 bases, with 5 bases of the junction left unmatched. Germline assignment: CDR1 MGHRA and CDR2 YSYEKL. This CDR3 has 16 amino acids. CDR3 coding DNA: TGCGCCAGCAGCCTTTTCGGGACTAGCGGGGCCTACGAGCAGTACTTC. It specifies CASSLFGTSGAYEQYF.

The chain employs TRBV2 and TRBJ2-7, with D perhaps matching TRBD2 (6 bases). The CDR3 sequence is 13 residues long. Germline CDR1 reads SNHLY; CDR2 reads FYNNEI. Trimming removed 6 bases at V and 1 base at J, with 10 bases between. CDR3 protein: CASRGGSSYEQYF. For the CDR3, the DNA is TGTGCCAGCAGGGGAGGATCTTCCTACGAGCAGTACTTC.

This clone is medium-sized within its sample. CDR3 in DNA: TGTGCCTGGAGTCCGGGACAGGGTTGGGCCCTCCACTTT. It specifies CAWSPGQGWALHF. This chain joins TRBV30 and TRBJ1-6, with 9 positions matching TRBD1. Unmatched junction bases numbered 7, after V lost 2 bases and J lost 14 bases. This CDR3 has 13 residues. Germline V CDR1 and CDR2: GTSNPN, SVGIG (reference sequence).

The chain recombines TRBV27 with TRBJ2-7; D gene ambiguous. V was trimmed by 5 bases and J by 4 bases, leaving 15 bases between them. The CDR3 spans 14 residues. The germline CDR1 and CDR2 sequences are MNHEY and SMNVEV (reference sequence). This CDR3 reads CASSQLGVGYEQYF. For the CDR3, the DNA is TGTGCCAGCAGTCAACTCGGAGTGGGTTACGAGCAGTACTTC.

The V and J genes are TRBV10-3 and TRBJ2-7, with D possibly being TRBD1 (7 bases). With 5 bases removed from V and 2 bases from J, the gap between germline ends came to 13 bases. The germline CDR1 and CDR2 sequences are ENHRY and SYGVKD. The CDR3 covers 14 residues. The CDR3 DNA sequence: TGTGCCATCAGTCCAGGGGGAGGTACCTACGAGCAGTACTTC. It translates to CAISPGGGTYEQYF.

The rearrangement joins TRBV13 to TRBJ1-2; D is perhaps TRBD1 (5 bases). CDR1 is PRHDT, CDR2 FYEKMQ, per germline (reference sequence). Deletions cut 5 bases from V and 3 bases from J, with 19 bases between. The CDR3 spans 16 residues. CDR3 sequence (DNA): TGTGCCAGCAGCCCCCCGGTAGTTGGAGGGGACTATGGCTACACCTTC. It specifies CASSPPVVGGDYGYTF.

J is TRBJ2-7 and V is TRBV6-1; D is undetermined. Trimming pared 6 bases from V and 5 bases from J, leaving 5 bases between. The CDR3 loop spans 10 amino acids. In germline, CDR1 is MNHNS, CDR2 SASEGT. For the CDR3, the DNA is TGTGCCAGCAGGTCCGACGAGCAGTACTTC. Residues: CASRSDEQYF.

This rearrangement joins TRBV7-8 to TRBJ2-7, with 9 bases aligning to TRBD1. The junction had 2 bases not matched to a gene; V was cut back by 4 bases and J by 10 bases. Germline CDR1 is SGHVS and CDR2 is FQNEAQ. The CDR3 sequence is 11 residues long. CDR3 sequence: CASSWGQGQYF. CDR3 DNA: TGTGCCAGCAGCTGGGGACAGGGACAGTACTTC.

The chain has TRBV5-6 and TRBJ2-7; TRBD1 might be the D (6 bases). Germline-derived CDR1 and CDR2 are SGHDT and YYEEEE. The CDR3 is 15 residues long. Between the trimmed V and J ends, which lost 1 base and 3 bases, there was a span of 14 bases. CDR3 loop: CASSLKSGVGYEQYF. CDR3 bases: TGTGCCAGCAGCTTGAAGTCAGGGGTGGGCTACGAGCAGTACTTC.

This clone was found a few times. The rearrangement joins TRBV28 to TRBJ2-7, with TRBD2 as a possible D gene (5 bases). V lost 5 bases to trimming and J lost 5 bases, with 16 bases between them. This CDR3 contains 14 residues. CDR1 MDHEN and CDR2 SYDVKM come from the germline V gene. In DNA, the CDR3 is TGTGCCAGCAGTGGACGGCTTGAGGGTCACGAGCAGTACTTC. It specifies CASSGRLEGHEQYF. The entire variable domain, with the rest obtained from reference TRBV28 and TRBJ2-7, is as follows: DVKVTQSSRYLVKRTGEKVFLECVQDMDHENMFWYRQDPGLGLRLIYFSYDVKMKEKGDIPEGYSVSREKKERFSLILESASTNQTSMYLCASSGRLEGHEQYFGPGTRLTVT.

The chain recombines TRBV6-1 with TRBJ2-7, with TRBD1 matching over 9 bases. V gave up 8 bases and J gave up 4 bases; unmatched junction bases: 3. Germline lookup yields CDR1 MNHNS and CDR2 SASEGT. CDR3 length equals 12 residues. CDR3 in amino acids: CASQGQGYEQYF. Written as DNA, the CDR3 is TGTGCCAGCCAGGGACAGGGTTACGAGCAGTACTTC.

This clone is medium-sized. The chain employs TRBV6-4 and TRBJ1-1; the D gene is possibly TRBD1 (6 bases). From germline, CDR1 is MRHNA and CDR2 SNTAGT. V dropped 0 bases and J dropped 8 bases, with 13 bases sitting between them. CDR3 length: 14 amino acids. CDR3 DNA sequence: TGTGCCAGCAGTGACTCTCGGGGGGCCGGGGAAGCTTTCTTT. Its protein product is CASSDSRGAGEAFF.

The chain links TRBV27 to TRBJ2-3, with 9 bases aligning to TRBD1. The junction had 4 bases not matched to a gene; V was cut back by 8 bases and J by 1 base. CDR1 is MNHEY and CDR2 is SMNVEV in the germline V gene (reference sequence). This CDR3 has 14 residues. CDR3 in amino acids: CASSRTGGTDTQYF. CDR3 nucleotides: TGTGCCAGCTCCCGGACAGGGGGCACAGATACGCAGTATTTT.

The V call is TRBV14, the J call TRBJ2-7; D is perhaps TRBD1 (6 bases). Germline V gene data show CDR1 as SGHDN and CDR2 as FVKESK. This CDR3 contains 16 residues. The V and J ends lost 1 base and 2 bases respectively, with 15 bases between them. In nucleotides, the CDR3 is TGTGCCAGCAGCCAAGGCGACCAGGGGACGGCCTACGAGCAGTACTTC. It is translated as CASSQGDQGTAYEQYF. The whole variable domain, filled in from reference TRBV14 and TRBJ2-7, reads EAGVTQFPSHSVIEKGQTVTLRCDPISGHDNLYWYRRVMGKEIKFLLHFVKESKQDESGMPNNRFLAERTGGTYSTLKVQPAELEDSGVYFCASSQGDQGTAYEQYFGPGTRLTVT.

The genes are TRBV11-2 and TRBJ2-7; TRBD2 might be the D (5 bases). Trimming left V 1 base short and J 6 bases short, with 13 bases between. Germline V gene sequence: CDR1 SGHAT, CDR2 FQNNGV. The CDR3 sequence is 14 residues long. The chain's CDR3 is CASSLVSEGVEQYF. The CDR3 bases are TGTGCCAGCAGCTTAGTAAGTGAGGGTGTCGAGCAGTACTTC.

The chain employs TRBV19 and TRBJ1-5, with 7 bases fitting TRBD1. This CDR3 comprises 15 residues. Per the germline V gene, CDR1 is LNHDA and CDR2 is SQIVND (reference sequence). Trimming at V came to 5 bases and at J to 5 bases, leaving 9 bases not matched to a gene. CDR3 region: CASSLPRTGYQPQHF. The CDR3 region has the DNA TGTGCCAGTAGTCTTCCCCGGACAGGATATCAGCCCCAGCATTTT.

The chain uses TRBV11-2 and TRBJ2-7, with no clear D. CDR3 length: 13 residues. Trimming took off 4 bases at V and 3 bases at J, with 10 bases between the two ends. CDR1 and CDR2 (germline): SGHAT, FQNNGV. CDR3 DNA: TGTGCCAGCAGCTCTGCAGGTGACTACGAGCAGTACTTC. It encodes CASSSAGDYEQYF. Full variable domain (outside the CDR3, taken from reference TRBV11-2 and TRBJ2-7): EAGVAQSPRYKIIEKRQSVAFWCNPISGHATLYWYQQILGQGPKLLIQFQNNGVVDDSQLPKDRFSAERLKGVDSTLKIQPAKLEDSAVYLCASSSAGDYEQYFGPGTRLTVT.

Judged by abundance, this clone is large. Written as DNA, the CDR3 is TGTGCCAGCAGCTATGTACAGGGCAATGAGCAGTTCTTC. Its protein product is CASSYVQGNEQFF. This chain connects TRBV7-9 to TRBJ2-1; D might be TRBD1 (6 bases). This CDR3 spans 13 amino acids. The V gene lost 4 bases and the J gene lost 6 bases, with 10 bases spanning the gap. The germline V gene encodes CDR1 SEHNR and CDR2 FQNEAQ (reference sequence).